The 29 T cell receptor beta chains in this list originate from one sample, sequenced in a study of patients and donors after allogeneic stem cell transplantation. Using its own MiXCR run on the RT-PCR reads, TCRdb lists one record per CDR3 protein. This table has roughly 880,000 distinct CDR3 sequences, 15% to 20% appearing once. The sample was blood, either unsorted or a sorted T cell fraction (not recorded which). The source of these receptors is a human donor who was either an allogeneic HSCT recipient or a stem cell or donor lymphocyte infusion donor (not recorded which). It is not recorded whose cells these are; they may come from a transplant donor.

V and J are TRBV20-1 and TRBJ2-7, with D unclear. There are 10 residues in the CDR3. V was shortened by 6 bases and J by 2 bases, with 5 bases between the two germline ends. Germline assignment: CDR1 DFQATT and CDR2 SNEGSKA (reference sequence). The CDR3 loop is CSARAYEQYF. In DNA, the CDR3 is TGCAGTGCAAGGGCCTACGAGCAGTACTTC.

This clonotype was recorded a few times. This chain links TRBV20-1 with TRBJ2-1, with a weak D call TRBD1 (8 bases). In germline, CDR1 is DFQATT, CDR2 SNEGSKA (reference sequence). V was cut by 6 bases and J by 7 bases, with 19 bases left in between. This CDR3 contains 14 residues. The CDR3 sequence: CSAIMLQGGNEQFF. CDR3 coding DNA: TGCAGTGCCATAATGCTACAGGGGGGGAATGAGCAGTTCTTC.

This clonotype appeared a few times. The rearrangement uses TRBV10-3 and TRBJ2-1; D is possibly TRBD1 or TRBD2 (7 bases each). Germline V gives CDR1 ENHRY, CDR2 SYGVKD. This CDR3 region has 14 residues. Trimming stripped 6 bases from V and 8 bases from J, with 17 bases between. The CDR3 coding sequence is TGTGCCATCAGCTTGACTAGCAGGGGGGATGAGCAGTTCTTC. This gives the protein CAISLTSRGDEQFF.

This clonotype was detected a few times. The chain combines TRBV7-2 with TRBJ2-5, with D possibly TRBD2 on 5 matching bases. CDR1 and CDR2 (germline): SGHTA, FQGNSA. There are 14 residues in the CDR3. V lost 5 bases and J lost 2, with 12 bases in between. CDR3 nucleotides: TGTGCCAGCAGCCATCGAACTAGACAAGAGACCCAGTACTTC. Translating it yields CASSHRTRQETQYF.

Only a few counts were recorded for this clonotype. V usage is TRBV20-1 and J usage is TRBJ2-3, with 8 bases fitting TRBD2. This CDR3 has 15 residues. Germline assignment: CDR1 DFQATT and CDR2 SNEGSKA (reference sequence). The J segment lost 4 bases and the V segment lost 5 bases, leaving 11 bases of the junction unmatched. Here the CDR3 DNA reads TGCAGTGCTGAGGAGGGACTAGGGAGAGCAGATACGCAGTATTTT. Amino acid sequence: CSAEEGLGRADTQYF.

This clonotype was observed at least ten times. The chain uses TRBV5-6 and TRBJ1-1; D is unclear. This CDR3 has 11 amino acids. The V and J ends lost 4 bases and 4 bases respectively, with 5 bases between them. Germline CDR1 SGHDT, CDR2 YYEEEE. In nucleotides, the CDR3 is TGTGCCAGCAGCACCCTCACTGAAGCTTTCTTT. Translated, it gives CASSTLTEAFF.

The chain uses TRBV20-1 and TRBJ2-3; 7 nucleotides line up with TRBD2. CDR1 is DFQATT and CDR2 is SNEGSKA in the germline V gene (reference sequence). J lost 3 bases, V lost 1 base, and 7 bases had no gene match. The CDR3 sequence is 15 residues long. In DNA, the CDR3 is TGCAGTGCTAGAGTCTGGGGGGGGAGTACAGATACGCAGTATTTT. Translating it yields CSARVWGGSTDTQYF.

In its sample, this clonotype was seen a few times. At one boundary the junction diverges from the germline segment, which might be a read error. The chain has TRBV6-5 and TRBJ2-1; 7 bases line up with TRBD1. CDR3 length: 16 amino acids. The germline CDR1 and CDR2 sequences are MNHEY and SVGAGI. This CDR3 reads CASSYSRDRVYSEQFF. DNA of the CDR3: TGTGCCAGCAGTTACTCCCGGGACAGAGTCTACAGTGAGCAGTTCTTC.

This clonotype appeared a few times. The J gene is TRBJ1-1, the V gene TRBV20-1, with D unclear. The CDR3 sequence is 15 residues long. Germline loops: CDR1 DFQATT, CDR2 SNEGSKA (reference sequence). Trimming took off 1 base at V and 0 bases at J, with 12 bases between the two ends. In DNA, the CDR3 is TGCAGTGCTAGAGTCGCAAGCCTAATGAACACTGAAGCTTTCTTT. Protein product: CSARVASLMNTEAFF.

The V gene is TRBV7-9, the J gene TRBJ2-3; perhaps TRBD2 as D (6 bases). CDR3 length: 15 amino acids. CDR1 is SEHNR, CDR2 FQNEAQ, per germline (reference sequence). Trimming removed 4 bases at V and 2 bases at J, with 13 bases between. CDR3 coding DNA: TGTGCCAGCAGCTACTGGGCGGGAACCACAGATACGCAGTATTTT. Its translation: CASSYWAGTTDTQYF.

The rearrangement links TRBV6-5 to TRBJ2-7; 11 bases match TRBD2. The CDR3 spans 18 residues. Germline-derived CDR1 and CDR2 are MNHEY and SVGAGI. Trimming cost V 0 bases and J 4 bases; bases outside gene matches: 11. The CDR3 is CASSYSRGLAGVSYEQYF. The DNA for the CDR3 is TGTGCCAGCAGTTACTCCCGAGGACTAGCGGGCGTAAGTTACGAGCAGTACTTC.

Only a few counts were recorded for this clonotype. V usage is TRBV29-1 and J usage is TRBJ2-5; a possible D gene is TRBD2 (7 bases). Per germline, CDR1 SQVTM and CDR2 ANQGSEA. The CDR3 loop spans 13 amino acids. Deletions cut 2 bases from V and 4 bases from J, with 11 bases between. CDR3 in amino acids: CSVEIGGAETQYF. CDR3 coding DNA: TGCAGCGTTGAAATAGGGGGGGCAGAGACCCAGTACTTC.

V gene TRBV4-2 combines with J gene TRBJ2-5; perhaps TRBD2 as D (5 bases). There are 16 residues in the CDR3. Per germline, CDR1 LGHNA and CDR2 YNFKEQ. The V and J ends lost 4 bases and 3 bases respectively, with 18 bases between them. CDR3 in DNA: TGTGCCAGCAGCCCCGGCCCGGAGAACGGGGAAGAGACCCAGTACTTC. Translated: CASSPGPENGEETQYF.

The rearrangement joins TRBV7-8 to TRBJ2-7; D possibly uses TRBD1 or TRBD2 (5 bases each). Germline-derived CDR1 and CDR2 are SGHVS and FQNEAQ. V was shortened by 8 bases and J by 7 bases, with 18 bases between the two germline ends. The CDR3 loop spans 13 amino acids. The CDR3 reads CASAEGTAWEQYF. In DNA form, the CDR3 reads TGTGCCAGCGCAGAGGGGACGGCTTGGGAGCAGTACTTC.

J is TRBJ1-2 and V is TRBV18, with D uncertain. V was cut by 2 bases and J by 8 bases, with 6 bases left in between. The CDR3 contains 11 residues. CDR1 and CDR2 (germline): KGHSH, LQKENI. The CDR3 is CASSPTGGYTF. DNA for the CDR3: TGTGCCAGCTCACCAACTGGGGGCTACACCTTC.

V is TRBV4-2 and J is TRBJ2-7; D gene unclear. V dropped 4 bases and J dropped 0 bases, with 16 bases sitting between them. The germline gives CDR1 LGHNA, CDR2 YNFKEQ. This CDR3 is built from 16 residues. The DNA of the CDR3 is TGTGCCAGCAGCCCCTACGGTCCATCCGCCTCCTACGAGCAGTACTTC. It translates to CASSPYGPSASYEQYF.

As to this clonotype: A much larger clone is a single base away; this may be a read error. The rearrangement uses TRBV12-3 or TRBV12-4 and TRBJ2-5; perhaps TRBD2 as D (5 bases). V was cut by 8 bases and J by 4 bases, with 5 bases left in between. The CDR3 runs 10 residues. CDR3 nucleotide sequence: TGTGCCAGCGGACTAGAGACCCAGTACTTC. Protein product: CASGLETQYF.

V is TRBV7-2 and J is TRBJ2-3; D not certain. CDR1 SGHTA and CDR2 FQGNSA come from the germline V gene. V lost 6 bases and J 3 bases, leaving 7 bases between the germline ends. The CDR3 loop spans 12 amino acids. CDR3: CASRETTDTQYF. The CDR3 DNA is TGTGCCAGCAGGGAAACGACAGATACGCAGTATTTT.

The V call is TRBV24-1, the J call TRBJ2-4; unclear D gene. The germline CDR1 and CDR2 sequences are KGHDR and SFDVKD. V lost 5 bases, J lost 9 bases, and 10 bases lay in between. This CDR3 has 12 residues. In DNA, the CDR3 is TGTGCCACCAGTGCAGCACAAGGCATTCAGTACTTC. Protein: CATSAAQGIQYF.

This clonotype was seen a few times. The chain's CDR3 is CATSRARTGQGSYEQYF. DNA for the CDR3: TGTGCCACCAGCAGAGCTAGGACGGGACAGGGTTCCTACGAGCAGTACTTC. This chain connects TRBV15 to TRBJ2-7; 9 bases fit TRBD1. This CDR3 contains 17 residues. Trimming took 1 base from V and 1 from J; bases not matched to a gene: 8. Germline CDR1 and CDR2: LNHNV and YYDKDF (reference sequence).

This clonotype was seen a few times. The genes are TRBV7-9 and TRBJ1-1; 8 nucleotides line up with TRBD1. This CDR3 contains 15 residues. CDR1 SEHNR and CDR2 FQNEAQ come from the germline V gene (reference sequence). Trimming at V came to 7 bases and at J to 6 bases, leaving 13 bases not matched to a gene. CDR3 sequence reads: CASTFGQGFYAEAFF. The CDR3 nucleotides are TGTGCCAGCACCTTTGGACAGGGTTTTTACGCTGAAGCTTTCTTT.

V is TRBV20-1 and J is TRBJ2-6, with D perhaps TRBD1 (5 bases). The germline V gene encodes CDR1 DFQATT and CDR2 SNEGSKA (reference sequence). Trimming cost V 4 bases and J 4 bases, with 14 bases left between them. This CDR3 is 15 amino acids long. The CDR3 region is CSAIYGAGGANVLTF. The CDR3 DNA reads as TGCAGTGCTATCTATGGGGCAGGGGGGGCCAACGTCCTGACTTTC.

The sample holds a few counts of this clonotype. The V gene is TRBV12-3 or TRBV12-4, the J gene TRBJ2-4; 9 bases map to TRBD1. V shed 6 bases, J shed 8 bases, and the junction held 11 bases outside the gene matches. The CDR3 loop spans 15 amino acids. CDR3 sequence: CASSSGGTGMYIQYF. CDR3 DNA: TGTGCCAGCAGCTCCGGGGGGACAGGGATGTACATTCAGTACTTC.

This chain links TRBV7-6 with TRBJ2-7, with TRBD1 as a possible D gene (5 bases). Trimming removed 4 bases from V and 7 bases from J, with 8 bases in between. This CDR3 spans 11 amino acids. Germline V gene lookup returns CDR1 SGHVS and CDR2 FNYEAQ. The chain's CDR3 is CASSSTDEQYF. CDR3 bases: TGTGCCAGCAGCTCGACAGATGAGCAGTACTTC.

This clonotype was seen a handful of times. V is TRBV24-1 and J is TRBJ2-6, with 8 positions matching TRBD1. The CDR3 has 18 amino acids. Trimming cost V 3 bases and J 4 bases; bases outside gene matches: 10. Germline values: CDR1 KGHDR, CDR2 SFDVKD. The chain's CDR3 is CATSDLGQGSKGANVLTF. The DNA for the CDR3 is TGTGCCACCAGTGATCTCGGACAGGGATCGAAGGGGGCCAACGTCCTGACTTTC.

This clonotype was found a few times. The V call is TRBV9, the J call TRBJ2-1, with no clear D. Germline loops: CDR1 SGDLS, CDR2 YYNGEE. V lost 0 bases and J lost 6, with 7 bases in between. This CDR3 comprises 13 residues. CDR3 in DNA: TGTGCCAGCAGCGTAGGGACCACCAATGAGCAGTTCTTC. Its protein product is CASSVGTTNEQFF.

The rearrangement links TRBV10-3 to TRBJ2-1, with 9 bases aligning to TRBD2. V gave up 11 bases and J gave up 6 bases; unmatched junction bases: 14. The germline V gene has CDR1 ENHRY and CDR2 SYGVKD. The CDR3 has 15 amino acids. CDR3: CAARSGSNHGNEQFF. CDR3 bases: TGTGCCGCACGTAGCGGGAGTAATCACGGCAATGAGCAGTTCTTC.

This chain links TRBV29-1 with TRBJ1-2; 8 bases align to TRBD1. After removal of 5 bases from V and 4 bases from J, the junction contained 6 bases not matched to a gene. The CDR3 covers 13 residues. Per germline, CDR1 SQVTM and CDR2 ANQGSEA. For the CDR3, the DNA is TGCAGCGTTAAGGGACAGGACCTCTATGGCTACACCTTC. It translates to CSVKGQDLYGYTF.

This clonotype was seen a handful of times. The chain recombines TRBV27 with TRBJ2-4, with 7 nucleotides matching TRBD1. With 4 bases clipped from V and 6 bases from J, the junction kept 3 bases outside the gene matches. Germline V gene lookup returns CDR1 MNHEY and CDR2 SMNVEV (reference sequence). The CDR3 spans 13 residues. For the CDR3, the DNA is TGTGCCAGCAGTTCGACAGGGTTAAACATTCAGTACTTC. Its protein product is CASSSTGLNIQYF.